This TCR beta chain stems from a study of shared clonotypes between healthy human individuals. CD8 cells classed as naive were CD45RO-negative and positively selected for CCR7, excluding terminally differentiated effector memory CD45RA+ cells. The germline V and J ends were trimmed by 3 bases and 0 bases, with 12 bases remaining between them. Germline V gene lookup returns CDR1 MGHRA and CDR2 YSYEKL. This CDR3 comprises 16 residues. The assay was immunoSEQ multiplex PCR, and TCRdb's table has in-frame clones only and misses some. The table has millions of clones, about 93% seen once. This clonotype was sampled from a man between 18 and 35 years old in good health. Some clones in this sample may be carry-over from other donors' samples. Sequenced material: naive CD8+ T cells from PBMCs. This sequence joins TRBV4-1 and TRBJ2-1, with D unresolved. The CDR3 DNA follows: TGCGCCAGCAGCCACCGTCGCGGTAGCTCCTACAATGAGCAGTTCTTC. Its protein product is CASSHRRGSSYNEQFF.